Listed below are T cell receptor beta chains from one sample, sequenced in a study of T cell responses to AZD1222 COVID-19 vaccine. Method: immunoSEQ multiplex PCR; TCRdb's copy keeps in-frame clones and lacks some. The sample consists of about 100,000 clones, nearly 90% of them appearing once. The source material was peripheral blood, sampled 28 days after the second AZD1222 dose. The source of these receptors is an adult who received the AZD1222 COVID-19 vaccine. Both conserved end residues are part of each CDR3. Each record gives: V gene, J gene, D gene, clone size, CDR3 DNA, CDR3 protein. A D gene is named only where the DNA matches it firmly. A row's size may be missing; if present it is once, few, many or a size class.

v_call: TRBV29-1; j_call: TRBJ1-2; d_call: .; clone_size: .; cdr3_nt: TGCAGCGTTCCCGATTACGGCTATGGCTACACCTTC; cdr3_aa: CSVPDYGYGYTF
v_call: TRBV7-2; j_call: TRBJ2-1; d_call: TRBD1; clone_size: .; cdr3_nt: TGTGCCAGCAGCTCCCGGACAGGGACGGATGAGCAGTTCTTC; cdr3_aa: CASSSRTGTDEQFF
v_call: TRBV11-2; j_call: TRBJ2-3; d_call: TRBD2; clone_size: .; cdr3_nt: TGTGCCAGCAGTGGACTAGCCACAGATACGCAGTATTTT; cdr3_aa: CASSGLATDTQYF
v_call: TRBV6-1; j_call: TRBJ1-6; d_call: .; clone_size: .; cdr3_nt: TGTGCCAGCAGTGAACGGGACGGCGACCAACCCCTCCACTTT; cdr3_aa: CASSERDGDQPLHF
v_call: TRBV19; j_call: TRBJ1-5; d_call: .; clone_size: once; cdr3_nt: TGTGCCAGTAGTATGACTCGGGGGGTTGTCAATCAGCCCCAGCATTTT; cdr3_aa: CASSMTRGVVNQPQHF
v_call: TRBV12-5; j_call: TRBJ1-1; d_call: .; clone_size: .; cdr3_nt: TGTGCTAGTGGTCCGGGGACATTTATGAACACTGAAGCTTTCTTT; cdr3_aa: CASGPGTFMNTEAFF
v_call: TRBV7-8; j_call: TRBJ2-5; d_call: TRBD1; clone_size: .; cdr3_nt: TGTGCCAGCAGCTCGCTGACAGGGCCCCAAGAGACCCAGTACTTC; cdr3_aa: CASSSLTGPQETQYF
v_call: TRBV12-3/TRBV12-4; j_call: TRBJ1-6; d_call: .; clone_size: .; cdr3_nt: TGTGCCAGCAGTTTGCAGGGTTCACCCCTCCACTTT; cdr3_aa: CASSLQGSPLHF
v_call: TRBV7-2; j_call: TRBJ2-5; d_call: TRBD1; clone_size: .; cdr3_nt: TGTGCCAGCAGCTCAGGGACAGGGGTTCGCAAAAGGTACCAAGAGACCCAGTACTTC; cdr3_aa: CASSSGTGVRKRYQETQYF
v_call: TRBV28; j_call: TRBJ2-7; d_call: .; clone_size: .; cdr3_nt: TGTGCCAGCAGTCCACCCGGGACCGGCTCCTACGAGCAGTACTTC; cdr3_aa: CASSPPGTGSYEQYF
v_call: TRBV11-2; j_call: TRBJ2-1; d_call: TRBD2; clone_size: .; cdr3_nt: TGTGCCAGCAGTTATCCGGGACTACTACAAAATGAGCAGTTCTTC; cdr3_aa: CASSYPGLLQNEQFF
v_call: TRBV6-2/TRBV6-3; j_call: TRBJ2-5; d_call: .; clone_size: .; cdr3_nt: TGTGCCAGCAGCCTTAGACAAGGGACTGCAGTAACCCAGTACTTC; cdr3_aa: CASSLRQGTAVTQYF
v_call: TRBV6-2/TRBV6-3; j_call: TRBJ2-1; d_call: TRBD2; clone_size: .; cdr3_nt: TGTGCCAGCAGCCCTACCAGACTAGCGGGGACGCGCAATGAGCAGTTCTTC; cdr3_aa: CASSPTRLAGTRNEQFF
v_call: TRBV7-8; j_call: TRBJ1-5; d_call: .; clone_size: .; cdr3_nt: TGTGCCAGCAGCTTTTCCTTGAGAGGGGTTGAGGACAATCAGCCCCAGCATTTT; cdr3_aa: CASSFSLRGVEDNQPQHF
v_call: TRBV7-8; j_call: TRBJ2-7; d_call: .; clone_size: .; cdr3_nt: TGTGCCAGCAGCCCAGTGAGGGGCCACGAGCAGTACTTC; cdr3_aa: CASSPVRGHEQYF
v_call: TRBV28; j_call: TRBJ2-7; d_call: TRBD2; clone_size: once; cdr3_nt: TGTGCCAGCAGTTCCGGGACTAGCGGCTACGAGCAGTACTTC; cdr3_aa: CASSSGTSGYEQYF
v_call: TRBV27; j_call: TRBJ1-1; d_call: .; clone_size: .; cdr3_nt: TGTGCCAGCAGTTCCGACAGGCTGAACACTGAAGCTTTCTTT; cdr3_aa: CASSSDRLNTEAFF
v_call: TRBV5-4; j_call: TRBJ2-7; d_call: .; clone_size: .; cdr3_nt: TGTGCCAGCAGCTTCGGGGCACCGGAGGCCTACGAGCAGTACTTC; cdr3_aa: CASSFGAPEAYEQYF
v_call: TRBV7-8; j_call: TRBJ1-3; d_call: TRBD1; clone_size: .; cdr3_nt: TGTGCCAGCAGCCAACAGGGACAGCCCAGGGGCACCATATATTTT; cdr3_aa: CASSQQGQPRGTIYF
v_call: TRBV10-1; j_call: TRBJ1-1; d_call: .; clone_size: .; cdr3_nt: TGCGCCAGCAGTGAGTCTCCAGGGAGGACTGAAGCTTTCTTT; cdr3_aa: CASSESPGRTEAFF
v_call: TRBV5-1; j_call: TRBJ2-1; d_call: .; clone_size: once; cdr3_nt: TGCGCCAGCAGCTTGGCGTACGGAGATGAGCAGTTCTTC; cdr3_aa: CASSLAYGDEQFF
v_call: TRBV5-6; j_call: TRBJ2-2; d_call: .; clone_size: .; cdr3_nt: TGTGCCAGCAGCTTGTTGGAGTCACCAACAAATGGCGGGGAGCTGTTTTTT; cdr3_aa: CASSLLESPTNGGELFF